Below are 13 T cell receptor beta chains sequenced from a single sample in a study of CXCR3-negative and CXCR3-positive naive CD8 T cells (dated by TCRdb to between 2018 and 2021). Beyond this particular receptor, the publication reports: TRB CDR3s from CXCR3-positive naive cells showed higher hydrophobicity (lower Kidera factor 4), lower energy, and higher strength and volume indices than CXCR3-negative naive cells.

Which antigens these TCRs recognize remains unknown. The instrument given in TCRdb is NextSeq 550. The Human TCR Profiling Kit (MiLaboratory) was used to make UMI-labeled 5' RACE TRB cDNA libraries. With the reads reprocessed by TCRdb, a single entry stands for each CDR3 protein sequence and no DNA is reported. The sample's clone listing holds around 150,000 distinct CDR3 sequences. The top ten constitute about 0.37% of the sample. Input material: naive CXCR3+ CD8+ T cells from blood. The cell subset or site label on this specimen signifies: CD45RO-CCR7+CD27+CD95- naive CD8+ T cells expressing CXCR3 (TNR3+). These receptors came from a human donor in good health. Some clones in this sample may be carry-over from other donors' samples.

The chain carries TRBV7-9 and TRBJ2-1. The CDR3 is made up of 15 amino acids. The V gene's germline CDR1 is SEHNR and CDR2 FQNEAQ (reference sequence). This CDR3 is CASSLLTGWYNEQFF.

The chain is built from TRBV28 and TRBJ2-3; TCRdb's D call, TRBD2, is unchecked because there is no DNA. The CDR3 length is 17 residues. Germline V lookup: CDR1 MDHEN, CDR2 SYDVKM. The CDR3 sequence: CASSPTLTSLVPDTQYF.

The rearrangement joins TRBV3-1 to TRBJ2-1. CDR1 and CDR2 from the germline V gene are LGHDT and YNNKEL (reference sequence). This CDR3 has 13 amino acids. CDR3 sequence reads: CASSQVPDNEQFF.

The J gene is TRBJ2-7, the V gene TRBV28; TCRdb's D call, TRBD2, is unchecked because there is no DNA. Germline values: CDR1 MDHEN, CDR2 SYDVKM. The CDR3 consists of 14 residues. The CDR3 region is CASSKTSLSYEQYF.

The chain employs TRBV5-1 and TRBJ1-1; TCRdb outputs TRBD1, but without DNA this stays unchecked. This CDR3 has 15 amino acids. The germline CDR1 and CDR2 sequences are SGHRS and YFSETQ. The CDR3 region is CASSLGSGGQTEAFF. The full variable domain, rest sourced from reference TRBV5-1 and TRBJ1-1, is KAGVTQTPRYLIKTRGQQVTLSCSPISGHRSVSWYQQTPGQGLQFLFEYFSETQRNKGNFPGRFSGRQFSNSRSEMNVSTLELGDSALYLCASSLGSGGQTEAFFGQGTRLTVV.

The chain links TRBV29-1 to TRBJ2-1; TCRdb gives TRBD2 as the D gene, but with no DNA this cannot be confirmed. CDR1 SQVTM and CDR2 ANQGSEA come from the germline V gene. CDR3 length: 15 residues. CDR3 sequence: CSGEGTSGSEDEQFF.

This chain uses TRBV12-3 or TRBV12-4 with TRBJ2-3. The CDR3 has 13 amino acids. CDR3 protein: CASSLADTDTQYF.

The chain combines TRBV7-9 with TRBJ2-1; TCRdb outputs TRBD1, but without DNA this stays unchecked. The germline gives CDR1 SEHNR, CDR2 FQNEAQ (reference sequence). The CDR3 contains 16 residues. CDR3 amino acids: CASSPPGTGASDEQFF.

The J gene is TRBJ2-7, the V gene TRBV20-1; the D call of TRBD1 rests on TCRdb alone, since no DNA is present to check it. The CDR3 runs 16 residues. CDR1 DFQATT and CDR2 SNEGSKA come from the germline V gene (reference sequence). CDR3 loop: CSANLGDSSDSYEQYF.

The V gene is TRBV7-9, the J gene TRBJ2-2; with no DNA, the TCRdb D assignment of TRBD1 cannot be verified. Per germline, CDR1 SEHNR and CDR2 FQNEAQ (reference sequence). The length of the CDR3 is 15 residues. The CDR3 spells CASSLGRQHTGELFF.

This sequence joins TRBV7-9 and TRBJ2-2; absent DNA, TCRdb's TRBD1 call cannot be checked. This CDR3 is built from 16 residues. The germline V gene has CDR1 SEHNR and CDR2 FQNEAQ (reference sequence). The CDR3 loop is CASSLRGGADTGELFF.

The CDR3: CASSLYNSLSSYEQYF. This chain joins TRBV28 and TRBJ2-7. Germline CDR1 reads MDHEN; CDR2 reads SYDVKM. This CDR3 region has 16 residues.

The chain combines TRBV7-2 with TRBJ2-1; the TRBD1 assignment by TCRdb is unverifiable without DNA. Germline V lookup: CDR1 SGHTA, CDR2 FQGNSA. The CDR3 sequence is 20 residues long. The CDR3: CASRPLRQGPTYSSYNEQFF.